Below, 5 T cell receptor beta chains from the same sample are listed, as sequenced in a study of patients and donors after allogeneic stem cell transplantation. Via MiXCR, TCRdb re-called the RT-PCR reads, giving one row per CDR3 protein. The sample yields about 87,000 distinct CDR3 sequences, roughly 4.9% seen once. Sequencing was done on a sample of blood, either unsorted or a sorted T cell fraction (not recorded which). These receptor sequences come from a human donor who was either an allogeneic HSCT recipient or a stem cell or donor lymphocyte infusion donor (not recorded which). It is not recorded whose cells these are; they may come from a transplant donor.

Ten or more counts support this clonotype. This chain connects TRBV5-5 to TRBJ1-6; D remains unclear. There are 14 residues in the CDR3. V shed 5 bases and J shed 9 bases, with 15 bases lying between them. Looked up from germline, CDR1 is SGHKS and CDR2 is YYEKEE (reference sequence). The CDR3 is CASREENSGSPLHF. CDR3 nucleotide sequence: TGTGCCAGCAGGGAAGAAAATAGTGGTTCACCCCTCCACTTT.

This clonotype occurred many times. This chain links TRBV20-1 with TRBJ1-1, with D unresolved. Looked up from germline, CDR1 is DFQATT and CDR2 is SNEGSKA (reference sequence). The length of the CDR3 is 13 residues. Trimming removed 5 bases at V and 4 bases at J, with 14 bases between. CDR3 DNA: TGCAGTGCTTACCCCGAAACCCCCACTGAAGCTTTCTTT. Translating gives CSAYPETPTEAFF.

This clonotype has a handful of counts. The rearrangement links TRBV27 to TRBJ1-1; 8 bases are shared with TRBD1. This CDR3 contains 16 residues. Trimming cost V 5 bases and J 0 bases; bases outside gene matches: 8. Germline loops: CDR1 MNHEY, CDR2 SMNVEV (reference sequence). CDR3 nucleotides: TGTGCCAGCAGTAGTACAGGGGGTAAGATGAACACTGAAGCTTTCTTT. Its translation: CASSSTGGKMNTEAFF.

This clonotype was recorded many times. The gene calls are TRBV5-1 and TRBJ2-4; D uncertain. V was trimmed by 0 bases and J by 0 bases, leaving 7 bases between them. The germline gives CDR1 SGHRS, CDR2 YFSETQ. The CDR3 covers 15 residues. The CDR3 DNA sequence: TGCGCCAGCAGCTTGGACGGCCTAGCCAAAAACATTCAGTACTTC. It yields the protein CASSLDGLAKNIQYF.

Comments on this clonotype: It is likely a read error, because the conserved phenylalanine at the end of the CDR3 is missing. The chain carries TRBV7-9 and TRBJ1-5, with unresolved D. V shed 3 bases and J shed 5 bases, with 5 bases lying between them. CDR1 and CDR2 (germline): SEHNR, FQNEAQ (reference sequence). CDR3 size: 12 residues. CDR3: CASSLKDQPQHL. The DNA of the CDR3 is TGTGCCAGCAGCTTGAAGGATCAGCCCCAGCATTTG.